This note documents a single T cell receptor beta chain sequence. Its specificity is unknown. This sample is drawn from a study of T-cell memory formation after mild COVID-19. Study-wide background: There were largely donor-specific TCR clusters. Whole-study results and caveats: Cross-reactive memory seemingly joined, as some responding clones were found in pre-infection memory. The CD4+ clones that contracted clustered mainly within CM and EM, and the CD8+ clones concentrated in EMRA.

From the 5' RACE reads, TCRdb called clonotypes with MiXCR, one entry per CDR3 protein. The sample consists of 300,000 to 350,000 distinct CDR3 sequences, about an eighth of them appearing once. The TCR sequence derives from a man younger than 30 who had mild COVID-19 (a few samples of this study predate the infection). Cell type and time point are not known. What was sequenced was PBMCs or a T cell subset sorted from them (not recorded which).

The CDR3 sequence is CASRGGGGYNEQFF. The CDR3 bases are TGCGCCAGCAGAGGAGGGGGGGGTTACAATGAGCAGTTCTTC. V is TRBV4-1 and J is TRBJ2-1; D is possibly TRBD2 (7 bases). The CDR3 totals 14 residues. The V and J ends lost 6 bases and 4 bases respectively, with 13 bases between them. CDR1 is MGHRA and CDR2 is YSYEKL in the germline V gene.